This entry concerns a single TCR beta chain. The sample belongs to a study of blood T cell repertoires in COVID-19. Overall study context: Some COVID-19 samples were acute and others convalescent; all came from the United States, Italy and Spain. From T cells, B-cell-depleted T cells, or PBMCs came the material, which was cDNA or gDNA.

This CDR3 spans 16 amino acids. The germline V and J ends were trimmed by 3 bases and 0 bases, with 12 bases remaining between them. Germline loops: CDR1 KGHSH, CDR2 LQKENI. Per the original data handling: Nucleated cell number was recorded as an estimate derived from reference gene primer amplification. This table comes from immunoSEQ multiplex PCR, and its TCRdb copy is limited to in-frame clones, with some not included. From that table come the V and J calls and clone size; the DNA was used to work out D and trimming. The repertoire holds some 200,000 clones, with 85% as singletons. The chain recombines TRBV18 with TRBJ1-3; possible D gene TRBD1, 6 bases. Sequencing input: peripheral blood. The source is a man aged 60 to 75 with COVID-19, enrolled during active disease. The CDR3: CASSPRQASSGNTIYF. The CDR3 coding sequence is TGTGCCAGCTCACCCCGACAGGCTAGCTCTGGAAACACCATATATTTT.